This TCR beta chain was sequenced in a study of T cell changes during pregnancy in multiple sclerosis (dated by TCRdb to between 2018 and 2020). Notes on the research overall: The study looked at changes in the T cell repertoire across pregnancy in women with multiple sclerosis.

The library was obtained by the immunoSEQ multiplex PCR assay. TCRdb provides this immuneACCESS table in a form limited to in-frame rearrangements. Some clones are lacking; in checked studies, under half of them reflect an unresolved V gene, and why the rest are absent is not known. This sample has around 70,000 clones in its table, and approximately 91% of those were observed once. Roughly 1.4% of the sample lies in the top ten. Turning to this clone: Its antigen specificity is not known. No base quality values were provided; no much bigger clone lies one nucleotide off.

The germline V gene specifies MNHNS as CDR1 and SASEGT as CDR2. Including cysteine and phenylalanine, the CDR3 has 12 amino acids. Solely the CDR3 DNA is kept, with 36 bases framed from the first base. V loses 2 bases, J loses 5 bases, and the germline ends lie 7 bases apart. This receptor chain uses TRBV6-1 and TRBJ2-7, with the D gene too uncertain to name. The TCR comes from a female donor with multiple sclerosis, enrolled in a pregnancy study. The input for sequencing was peripheral blood, taken in the third trimester of pregnancy. The CDR3 in this case is CASSEPRDEQYF. In nucleotide form, the sequence is TGTGCCAGCAGTGAACCTAGAGACGAGCAGTACTTC.